These 2 T cell receptor beta chains came from one sample sequenced in a study of glioma-infiltrating T cells. TCR alpha and beta CDR3 regions were amplified from RNA using iRepertoire nested multiplex PCR. TCRdb re-called the multiplex PCR reads with MiXCR, one entry per CDR3 protein. This sample has some 3,400 distinct CDR3 sequences, with 80% to 90% found just once. Source material: glioma tissue, nonneoplastic brain tissue, or PBMCs (not recorded which). Receptor source: a human donor with low-grade glioma or glioblastoma, undergoing nonglioma brain surgery, or in good health (not recorded which).

Comment on this clonotype: This beta chain came through as a stray read in a library set up for alpha chains, and its size says little. V gene TRBV7-6 combines with J gene TRBJ1-4, with D uncertain. Germline V gene sequence: CDR1 SGHVS, CDR2 FNYEAQ. The CDR3 length is 13 residues. Trimming shortened V by 3 bases and J by 8 bases, and 10 bases separated the two germline ends. CDR3 residues: CASSFRQSEKLFF. CDR3 bases: TGTGCCAGCAGCTTCCGGCAGTCCGAAAAACTGTTTTTT.

Concerning this clonotype: A junction end diverges from the germline sequence, so it may reflect a read error. A library made for alpha chains picked up this beta chain off target, so its size means little. This chain connects TRBV6-2 or TRBV6-3 to TRBJ1-2; TRBD1 agrees at 9 bases. This CDR3 region has 15 residues. From germline, CDR1 is MNHEY and CDR2 SVGEGT. CDR3 bases: TGTGCCATCAGTGAAAGGGACAGGGCTAGCTATGGCTACACCTTC. It yields the protein CAISERDRASYGYTF.